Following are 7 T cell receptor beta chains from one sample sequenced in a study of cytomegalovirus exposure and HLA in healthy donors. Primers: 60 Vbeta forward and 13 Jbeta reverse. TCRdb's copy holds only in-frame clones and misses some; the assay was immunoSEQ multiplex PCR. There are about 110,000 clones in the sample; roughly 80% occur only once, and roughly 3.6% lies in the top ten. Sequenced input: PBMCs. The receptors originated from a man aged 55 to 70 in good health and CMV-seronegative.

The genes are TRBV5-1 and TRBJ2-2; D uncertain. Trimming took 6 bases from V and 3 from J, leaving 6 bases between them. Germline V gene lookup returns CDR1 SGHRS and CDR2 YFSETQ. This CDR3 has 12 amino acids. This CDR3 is CASTRDTGELFF. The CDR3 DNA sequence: TGCGCCAGCACTCGTGACACCGGGGAGCTGTTTTTT.

In DNA form, the CDR3 reads TGCGCCAGCAGCGGGGGACTAGCGGCCTCCACCGGGGAGCTGTTTTTT. Its translation is CASSGGLAASTGELFF. The chain recombines TRBV5-1 with TRBJ2-2; TRBD2 matches 11 bases. The CDR3 loop spans 16 amino acids. The ends lost 4 bases at V and 4 bases at J; junction bases unmatched: 6. The V gene's germline CDR1 is SGHRS and CDR2 YFSETQ.

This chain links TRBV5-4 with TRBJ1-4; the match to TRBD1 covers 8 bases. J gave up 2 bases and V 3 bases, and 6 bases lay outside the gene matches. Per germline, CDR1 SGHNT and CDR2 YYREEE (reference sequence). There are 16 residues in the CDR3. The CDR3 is CASSSDRAPTNEKLFF. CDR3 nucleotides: TGTGCCAGCAGCTCGGACAGGGCTCCGACTAATGAAAAACTGTTTTTT.

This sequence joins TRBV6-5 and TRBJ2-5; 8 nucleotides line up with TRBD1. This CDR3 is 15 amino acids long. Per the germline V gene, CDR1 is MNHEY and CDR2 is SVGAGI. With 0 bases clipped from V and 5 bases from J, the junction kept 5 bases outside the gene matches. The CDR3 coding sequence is TGTGCCAGCAGTTACTCGACAGGGGTCGGGGAGACCCAGTACTTC. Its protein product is CASSYSTGVGETQYF.

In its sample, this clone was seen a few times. The CDR3 DNA follows: TGTGCCAGCAGCTTAGCAGCGGGGGGCAATCAGCCCCAGCATTTT. Its protein product is CASSLAAGGNQPQHF. V usage is TRBV7-8 and J usage is TRBJ1-5; D is perhaps TRBD1 (5 bases). V lost 0 bases to trimming and J lost 2 bases, with 8 bases between them. The CDR3 covers 15 residues. CDR1 is SGHVS, CDR2 FQNEAQ, per germline.

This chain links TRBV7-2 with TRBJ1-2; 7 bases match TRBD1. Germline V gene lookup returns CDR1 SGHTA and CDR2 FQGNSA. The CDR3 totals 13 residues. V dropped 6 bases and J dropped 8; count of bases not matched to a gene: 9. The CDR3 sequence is CASRPRDRGGYTF. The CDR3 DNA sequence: TGTGCCAGCAGGCCCCGGGACAGAGGCGGCTACACCTTC.

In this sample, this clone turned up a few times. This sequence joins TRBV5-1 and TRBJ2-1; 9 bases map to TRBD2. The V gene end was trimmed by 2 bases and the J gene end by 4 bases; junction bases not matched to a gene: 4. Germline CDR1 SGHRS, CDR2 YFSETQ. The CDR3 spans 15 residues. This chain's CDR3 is CASSFGGGGYNEQFF. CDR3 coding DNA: TGCGCCAGCAGCTTCGGCGGGGGGGGATACAATGAGCAGTTCTTC.